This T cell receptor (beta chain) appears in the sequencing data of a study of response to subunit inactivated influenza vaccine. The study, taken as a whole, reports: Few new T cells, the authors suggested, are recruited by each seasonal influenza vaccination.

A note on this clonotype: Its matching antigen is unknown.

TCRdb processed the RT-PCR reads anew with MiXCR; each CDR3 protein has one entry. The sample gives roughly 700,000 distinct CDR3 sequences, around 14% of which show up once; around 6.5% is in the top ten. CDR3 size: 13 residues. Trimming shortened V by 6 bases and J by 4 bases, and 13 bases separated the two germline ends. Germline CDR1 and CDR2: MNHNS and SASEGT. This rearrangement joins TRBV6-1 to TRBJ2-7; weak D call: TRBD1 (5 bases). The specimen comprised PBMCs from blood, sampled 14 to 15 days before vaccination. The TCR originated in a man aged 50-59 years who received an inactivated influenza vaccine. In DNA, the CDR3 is TGTGCCAGCAGCCCCGGACACTATTACGAGCAGTACTTC. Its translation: CASSPGHYYEQYF.